Presented here are 12 T cell receptor beta chains from one specimen sequenced in a study of blood T cell repertoires in COVID-19. TCRdb's table, derived via immunoSEQ multiplex PCR, lists solely in-frame clones and lacks some. This sample yields approximately 120,000 clones, of which 69% are seen a single time; 2% to 2.5% belongs to the top ten. The sequencing sample was made of peripheral blood. Every receptor here comes from a woman between 65 and 79 years old with acute or convalescent COVID-19.

In its sample, this clone was seen a few times. The chain uses TRBV6-2 or TRBV6-3 and TRBJ2-7, with a tentative D call TRBD1 (5 bases). This CDR3 spans 15 amino acids. Germline V gene data show CDR1 as MNHEY and CDR2 as SVGEGT. The ends were cut back, 5 bases at V and 0 bases at J, with 14 bases in the middle. CDR3 sequence: CASSDIGAYSYEQYF. For the CDR3, the DNA is TGTGCCAGCAGTGATATTGGGGCGTACTCCTACGAGCAGTACTTC.

The chain is built from TRBV5-1 and TRBJ2-3, with D tentatively TRBD2 (5 bases). Germline CDR1 reads SGHRS; CDR2 reads YFSETQ. The CDR3 runs to 16 residues. The V end lost 0 bases, the J end lost 0 bases, and 11 bases lay between the germline ends. DNA of the CDR3: TGCGCCAGCAGCTTGGATGGTGGGAGAAGCACAGATACGCAGTATTTT. This gives the protein CASSLDGGRSTDTQYF.

The chain has TRBV27 and TRBJ1-2; 8 bases agree with TRBD1. With 5 bases clipped from V and 3 bases from J, the junction kept 14 bases outside the gene matches. The CDR3 has 17 residues. Germline V CDR1 and CDR2: MNHEY, SMNVEV (reference sequence). CDR3 region: CASSPYTHRGEDYGYTF. CDR3 DNA: TGTGCCAGCAGTCCGTATACCCACAGGGGGGAGGACTATGGCTACACCTTC.

This clone has only one observation. The V gene is TRBV18, the J gene TRBJ2-7, with 8 bases matching TRBD1. The CDR3 extends over 14 amino acids. CDR1 and CDR2 from the germline V gene are KGHSH and LQKENI. With V trimmed by 4 bases and J by 5 bases, 7 bases remained unmatched. DNA of the CDR3: TGTGCCAGCTCACGCCGACAGGGACAGGACGAGCAGTACTTC. It yields the protein CASSRRQGQDEQYF.

The V call is TRBV7-2, the J call TRBJ1-2; TRBD1 matches 7 bases. Unmatched junction bases numbered 11, after V lost 3 bases and J lost 7 bases. Germline CDR1 reads SGHTA; CDR2 reads FQGNSA. The CDR3 runs to 15 residues. CDR3 protein: CASSFPGQALRGYTF. The CDR3 coding sequence is TGTGCCAGCAGCTTCCCCGGACAGGCACTGCGTGGCTACACCTTC. Drawing the rest from reference TRBV7-2 and TRBJ1-2, the complete variable domain is GAGVSQSPSNKVTEKGKDVELRCDPISGHTALYWYRQSLGQGLEFLIYFQGNSAPDKSGLPSDRFSAERTGGSVSTLTIQRTQQEDSAVYLCASSFPGQALRGYTFGSGTRLTVV.

The V and J genes are TRBV5-1 and TRBJ1-3, with D perhaps matching TRBD1 (6 bases). Germline values: CDR1 SGHRS, CDR2 YFSETQ. CDR3 length equals 15 residues. Trimming pared 2 bases from V and 4 bases from J, leaving 13 bases between. The CDR3 DNA reads as TGCGCCAGCAGCTTTTCAGGGGCGCGGGGAAACACCATATATTTT. Translation: CASSFSGARGNTIYF.

The V gene is TRBV10-1, the J gene TRBJ2-5; 7 bases line up with TRBD1. V gave up 5 bases and J gave up 4 bases; unmatched junction bases: 7. CDR1 is WNHNN, CDR2 SYGVQD, per germline (reference sequence). CDR3 length: 14 amino acids. CDR3 coding DNA: TGCGCCAGCAGTAAGGGACAGTCCAGAGAGACCCAGTACTTC. This gives the protein CASSKGQSRETQYF.

J is TRBJ1-6 and V is TRBV2; 7 nucleotides line up with TRBD1. Germline loops: CDR1 SNHLY, CDR2 FYNNEI. The CDR3 totals 14 residues. Germline trimming cut 10 bases from V and 3 bases from J; bases unmatched to any gene: 6. CDR3 in DNA: TGTGCCAATGGACAGGAAAACTATAATTCACCCCTCCACTTT. It specifies CANGQENYNSPLHF.

V and J are TRBV25-1 and TRBJ2-2; 8 bases fit TRBD2. With V trimmed by 7 bases and J by 1 base, 2 bases remained unmatched. CDR3 size: 14 residues. Per germline, CDR1 MGHDK and CDR2 SYGVNS. The CDR3 DNA reads as TGTGCCAGCACTCGGGGGGGGAACACCGGGGAGCTGTTTTTT. It translates to CASTRGGNTGELFF.

V and J are TRBV4-1 and TRBJ2-3; 9 bases are shared with TRBD1. There are 15 residues in the CDR3. Germline assignment: CDR1 MGHRA and CDR2 YSYEKL. Germline trimming cut 0 bases from V and 4 bases from J; bases unmatched to any gene: 2. CDR3 region: CASSQEGTGPDTQYF. The CDR3 DNA is TGCGCCAGCAGCCAAGAAGGGACAGGGCCAGATACGCAGTATTTT.

This chain uses TRBV10-2 with TRBJ1-6; unclear D gene. This CDR3 is 14 amino acids long. The germline V gene encodes CDR1 WSHSY and CDR2 SAAADI. The V end was cut by 3 bases, the J end by 7 bases, with 10 bases between. The CDR3 coding sequence is TGCGCCAGCAGTGAAGCCCCCCGGAATTCACCCCTCCACTTT. This codes for CASSEAPRNSPLHF.

The V call is TRBV11-3, the J call TRBJ2-2, with 8 bases fitting TRBD1. This CDR3 region has 15 residues. The germline gives CDR1 SGHNT, CDR2 YENEEA. Germline trimming cut 4 bases from V and 7 bases from J; bases unmatched to any gene: 8. Written as DNA, the CDR3 is TGTGCCAGCAGCTCACTGACAGGGGTTGGCGGGGAGCTGTTTTTT. Translation gives CASSSLTGVGGELFF. Filled out from reference TRBV11-3 and TRBJ2-2, the complete variable domain reads EAGVVQSPRYKIIEKKQPVAFWCNPISGHNTLYWYLQNLGQGPELLIRYENEEAVDDSQLPKDRFSAERLKGVDSTLKIQPAELGDSAVYLCASSSLTGVGGELFFGEGSRLTVL.